These T cell receptor beta chains were read from a single sample in a study of blood T cells in healthy people across ages. A single record per CDR3 protein comes from TCRdb applying MiXCR to the 5' RACE reads. The table shows about 930,000 distinct CDR3 sequences, with 25% to 35% occurring only once. Separately, the same data were catalogued under a study of T cells of mothers and their children.

The sequenced material came from blood. The receptors were sampled from a middle-aged woman in good health. The CDR3 runs from the conserved cysteine through the conserved F or W. D genes are given only for firm matches. The listing skips clone size in some rows; elsewhere it reads once, few, many or a size class.

TRBJ2-7	TRBD2	TRBV2	.	TGTGCCAGCAGCCCAGATAGCGGGGGGGCCCCCGAGCAGTACTTC	CASSPDSGGAPEQYF
TRBJ2-7	TRBD1	TRBV20-1	many	TGCAGTGGGATCAGACAGGGAAGTTCGAACGAGCAGTACTTC	CSGIRQGSSNEQYF
TRBJ1-5	.	TRBV3-1	.	TGTGCCAGCAGCCCATCCCTCCGGGACAGCAATCAGCCCCAGCATTTT	CASSPSLRDSNQPQHF
TRBJ1-4	TRBD1	TRBV6-1	.	TGTGCCGGCAGGCCCCCGGGACAGGCTAATGAAAAACTGTTTTTT	CAGRPPGQANEKLFF
TRBJ1-1	.	TRBV9	few	TGTGCCAGCAGCGTAGTACCGGGTTCAACTGAAGCTTTCTTT	CASSVVPGSTEAFF
TRBJ2-7	TRBD2	TRBV28	.	TGTGCCAGCTGTCTAGCGGGAATTAGGGAGCAGTACTTC	CASCLAGIREQYF
TRBJ2-7	TRBD2	TRBV5-5	many	TGTGCCAGCACCCCGTCGGGACTAGCCCCAGAGCAGTACTTC	CASTPSGLAPEQYF
TRBJ2-1	.	TRBV7-2	few	TGTGCCAGCTCAACCCCTGCGGGGCTACAGTTCTTC	CASSTPAGLQFF
TRBJ2-7	TRBD2	TRBV7-6	.	TGTGCCAGCAGCGGGAGACTAGCGGAGAGCTCCTACGAGCAGTACTTC	CASSGRLAESSYEQYF
TRBJ2-5	.	TRBV30	.	TGTGCCTGGAGCCGGGACCACCAAGAGACCCAGTACTTC	CAWSRDHQETQYF
TRBJ2-1	TRBD1	TRBV7-7	few	TGTGCTAGCAGCCCCCGGGGCAGGGGGCAGAATGAGCAGTTCTTC	CASSPRGRGQNEQFF
TRBJ2-7	.	TRBV27	few	TGTGCCAGCAGTTTATATGGTCGGTACGAGCAGTACTTC	CASSLYGRYEQYF
TRBJ2-3	TRBD2	TRBV6-2/TRBV6-3	.	TGTGCCAGCAGTTCGCTAGCGGGGGGGCCTTCAACCACAGATACGCAGTATTTT	CASSSLAGGPSTTDTQYF
TRBJ2-1	.	TRBV7-2	many	TGTGCCAGCAGCTCGGGACGGAGCTCCTACAATGAGCAGTTCTTC	CASSSGRSSYNEQFF
TRBJ1-1	TRBD1	TRBV18	few	TGTGCCAGCTCAACGGGACAGGCTAACACTGAAGCTTTCTTT	CASSTGQANTEAFF
TRBJ1-2	.	TRBV7-2	few	TGTGCCAGCACCCCTCGGGGGTACTATGGCTACACCTTC	CASTPRGYYGYTF
TRBJ2-1	TRBD2	TRBV20-1	many	TGCAGTGCTAGAGTCCCAGCGGGGGGGCATAATGAGCAGTTCTTC	CSARVPAGGHNEQFF
TRBJ2-5	TRBD2	TRBV4-1	.	TGCGCCAGCAGCCAAGATCCGGCGGGGGGGCGGGAGACCCAGTACTTC	CASSQDPAGGRETQYF
TRBJ1-5	TRBD1	TRBV19	many	TGTGCCAGTAGTATCGACCGGGACAGGGGGCTGGTGGGCAATCAGCCCCAGCATTTT	CASSIDRDRGLVGNQPQHF
TRBJ1-4	.	TRBV20-1	.	TGCAGTGCTAGAGATGGGGTGGGGGGCATTGAAAAACTGTTTTTT	CSARDGVGGIEKLFF
TRBJ1-2	.	TRBV12-3/TRBV12-4	.	TGTGCCAGCAGTTTAACCGGGATTGGTTATGGCTACACCTTC	CASSLTGIGYGYTF
TRBJ2-7	.	TRBV28	many	TGTGCCAGCAGACCTCCGAGTGGGGCTCTTCCCTATGAGCAGTACTTC	CASRPPSGALPYEQYF
TRBJ2-1	TRBD1	TRBV27	many	TGTGCCAGCAGTTCGTCCCGGACAGGGTGGAACAATGAGCAGTTCTTC	CASSSSRTGWNNEQFF
TRBJ1-5	.	TRBV28	few	TGTGCCAGCACCCTCCCGGGGGAGCCCCAGCATTTT	CASTLPGEPQHF
TRBJ2-7	.	TRBV20-1	.	TGCAGTGCTAGGACGGCAGCACAGGGCGAGCAGTACTTC	CSARTAAQGEQYF
TRBJ1-5	TRBD1	TRBV20-1	few	TGCAGTGCCCAAAAATCAGGGGGCGCGGGTCAGCCCCAGCATTTT	CSAQKSGGAGQPQHF
TRBJ2-2	TRBD2	TRBV5-1	.	TGCGCCAGCAGCTCCTCAACTAGCGGGGGTGGCGGGGAGCTGTTTTTT	CASSSSTSGGGGELFF
TRBJ2-1	.	TRBV7-7	many	TGTGCTAGCAGCCACACCGGGGCAGTTGATGAGCAGTTCTTC	CASSHTGAVDEQFF
TRBJ1-2	.	TRBV7-2	many	TGTGCCAGCAGCTTTGGCAGGGAGGCTGGCTACACCTTC	CASSFGREAGYTF
TRBJ2-7	.	TRBV4-1	many	TGCGCCAGCAGCCAACTGACTCAAGCCTACGAGCAGTACTTC	CASSQLTQAYEQYF
TRBJ2-1	TRBD2	TRBV15	many	TGTGCCACCAGCAGTCCCGTGGGCCTAGCGGGGGCGTCCCCGAATGAGCAGTTCTTC	CATSSPVGLAGASPNEQFF
TRBJ2-4	TRBD2	TRBV29-1	many	TGCAGCGAGTGTACCGGGACTAGCGGGGGGGCTTGGAACATTCAGTACTTC	CSECTGTSGGAWNIQYF
TRBJ2-7	.	TRBV12-3/TRBV12-4	.	TGTGCCAGCAGTTTAGCGCTGGGGAAGGGGAACGAGCAGTACTTC	CASSLALGKGNEQYF
TRBJ2-5	.	TRBV6-2/TRBV6-3	many	TGTGCCAGCAGTTACGACAGGGAGGGCCTCCAAGAGACCCAGTACTTC	CASSYDREGLQETQYF
TRBJ2-5	.	TRBV5-4	.	TGTGCCAGCAGCTGGGGAGGAGGGACAGCAGAGACCCAGTACTTC	CASSWGGGTAETQYF
TRBJ2-7	.	TRBV28	few	TGTGCCAGCAGGTCACCGGGAGCCTACGAGCAGTACTTC	CASRSPGAYEQYF
TRBJ1-5	.	TRBV19	once	TGTGCCAGTAGTCCCCAAGGACCGGACAATCAGCCCCAGCATTTT	CASSPQGPDNQPQHF
TRBJ2-1	.	TRBV13	few	TGTGCCAGCAGCTTTCAGCCAAGGGGCGATGAGCAGTTCTTC	CASSFQPRGDEQFF
TRBJ2-7	.	TRBV4-3	once	TGCACCAGCAGCCAAGGCCGCGACAGCACGACCTACGAGCAGTACTTC	CTSSQGRDSTTYEQYF
TRBJ1-5	.	TRBV7-6	.	TGTGCCAGCAGCTCGACAACAGGGACTCAGCCCCAGCATTTT	CASSSTTGTQPQHF
TRBJ2-7	.	TRBV11-2	many	TGTGCCAGCAGCTTAGAGAGGGTAGGGTTCGAGCAGTACTTC	CASSLERVGFEQYF
TRBJ1-1	.	TRBV10-3	.	TGTGCCATCAGTGAGGTGGGAGAGGACACTGAAGCTTTCTTT	CAISEVGEDTEAFF
TRBJ2-1	.	TRBV12-3/TRBV12-4	.	TGTGCCAGCAGTTTAGGAACTCCGAGTAGTAACGGGTTCTTC	CASSLGTPSSNGFF
TRBJ1-1	TRBD1	TRBV20-1	.	TGCAGTGCTCCTTGGACAGGAGCGAGCACTGAAGCTTTCTTT	CSAPWTGASTEAFF
TRBJ2-1	TRBD2	TRBV7-8	.	TGTGCCAGCAGCCCTGTTCGCGGGGGAATTTACAATGAGCAGTTCTTC	CASSPVRGGIYNEQFF
TRBJ2-3	.	TRBV20-1	.	TGCAGTGCTAGAGATCTACAGACCGGGGATACGCAGTATTTT	CSARDLQTGDTQYF
TRBJ2-1	.	TRBV7-2	.	TGTGCCAGCAGCTTGGGACTTGTTGAGCAGTTCTTC	CASSLGLVEQFF
TRBJ2-7	.	TRBV14	.	TGTGCCAGCAGCCAGGAAGTCTGGCCTGATGGCTTCTACGAGCAGTACTTC	CASSQEVWPDGFYEQYF
TRBJ2-1	TRBD2	TRBV11-3	.	TGTGCCAGCAGCTTAAGTCGCGGGGGTTACAATGAGCAGTTCTTC	CASSLSRGGYNEQFF
TRBJ2-7	.	TRBV9	.	TGTGCCAGCAGCGTAAGTGGCGGGGACCTACAAAACGAGCAGTACTTC	CASSVSGGDLQNEQYF
TRBJ1-1	.	TRBV28	.	TGTGCCAGCAGACTTCGAGGGGCCCAAGAAGCTTTCTTT	CASRLRGAQEAFF
TRBJ2-7	TRBD1	TRBV7-3	.	TGTGCCAGCAGCTCGACAGGGAAAAGCTCCTACAATGAGCAGTACTTC	CASSSTGKSSYNEQYF
TRBJ1-4	TRBD1	TRBV7-2	.	TGTGCCAGCAGCTTAATAGGGACAGCTAATGAAAAACTGTTTTTT	CASSLIGTANEKLFF
TRBJ1-5	.	TRBV7-2	.	TGTGCCAGCAGCGAACACAGGGAGCCCCAGCATTTT	CASSEHREPQHF